Sequencing of this T cell receptor (beta chain) was carried out in a study of shared clonotypes between healthy human individuals. Trimming shortened V by 0 bases and J by 7 bases, and 7 bases separated the two germline ends. CDR3 length equals 13 residues. CDR1 is MNHEY and CDR2 is SVGAGI in the germline V gene. Over several immunoSEQ plates, each subset's genomic DNA was distributed in even portions. The repertoire was sequenced with immunoSEQ multiplex PCR; TCRdb's copy has only in-frame clones and lacks some. The sample includes roughly 2,000,000 clones, about 95% seen only once; the top ten take around 1.2%. It was CD45RO-negative cells, positively selected for CCR7, that made up naive CD8 cells, with terminally differentiated effector memory CD45RA+ cells excluded. Remarks on this clone: Other DNA sequences in this specimen translate into the identical CDR3.

Sequencing was carried out using naive CD8+ T cells sorted from blood. This receptor was obtained from a man between 18 and 35 years old in good health. The chain has TRBV6-5 and TRBJ2-1, with D unresolved. The CDR3 protein is CASSYSAGNEQFF. CDR3 bases: TGTGCCAGCAGTTACTCGGCCGGGAATGAGCAGTTCTTC.